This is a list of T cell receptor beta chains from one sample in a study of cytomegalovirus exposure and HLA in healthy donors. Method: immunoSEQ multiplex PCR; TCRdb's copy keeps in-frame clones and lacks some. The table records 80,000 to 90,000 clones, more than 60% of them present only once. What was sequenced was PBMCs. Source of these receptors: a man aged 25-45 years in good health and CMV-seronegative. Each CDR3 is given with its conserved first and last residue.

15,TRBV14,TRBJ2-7,CASSPPGLVWAEQYF
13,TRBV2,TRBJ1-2,CASSDSLGYGYTF
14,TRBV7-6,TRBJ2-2,CASSPGTDTGELFF
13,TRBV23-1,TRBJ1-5,CASRQGGDQPQHF
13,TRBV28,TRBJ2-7,CASSYPSTYEQYF
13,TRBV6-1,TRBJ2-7,CASAGSGGYEQYF
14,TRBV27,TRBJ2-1,CASSLSEAFNEQFF
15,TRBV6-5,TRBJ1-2,CASSYRAPQGAGYTF
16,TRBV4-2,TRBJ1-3,CASSQTTGSSGNTIYF
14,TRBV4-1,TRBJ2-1,CASSQVFRVDEQFF
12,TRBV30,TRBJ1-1,CAVRTGDTEAFF
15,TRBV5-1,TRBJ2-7,CASSLGDREGEEQYF
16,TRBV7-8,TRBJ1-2,CASSPDHRVFNYGYTF
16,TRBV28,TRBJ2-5,CATIQTSGGSTGAQYF
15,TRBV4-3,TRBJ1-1,CASSQDTEGDTEAFF
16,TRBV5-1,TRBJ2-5,CASSLAGTTSQETQYF
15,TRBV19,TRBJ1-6,CASTLGSGGFSPLHF
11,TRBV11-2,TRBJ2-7,CASRTDYEQYF
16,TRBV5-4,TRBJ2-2,CASSPARRGGTGELFF
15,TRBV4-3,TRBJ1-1,CASSHQEDMNTEAFF
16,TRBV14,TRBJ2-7,CASSQDWWQGDYEQYF
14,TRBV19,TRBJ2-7,CASSIRDTSYEQYF
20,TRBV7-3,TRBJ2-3,CASSHPREGTTLVRTDTQYF
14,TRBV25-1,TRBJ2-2,CASSEGLARGELFF
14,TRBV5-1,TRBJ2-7,CASSPVTGPYEQYF
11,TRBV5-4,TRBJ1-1,CASSSGQGAFF
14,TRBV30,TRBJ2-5,CAWSEGPGGETQYF
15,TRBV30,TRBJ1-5,CAWSAWTAGNQPQHF
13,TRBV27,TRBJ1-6,CASSWRNNSPLHF
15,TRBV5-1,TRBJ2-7,CASSLSVGPSYEQYF
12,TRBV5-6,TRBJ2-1,CASSRQGEQQFF
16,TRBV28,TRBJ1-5,CASSFRPDISNQPQHF
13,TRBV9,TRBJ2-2,CASSDWGAGELFF
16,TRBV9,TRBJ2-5,CASSVDRGFKGETQYF
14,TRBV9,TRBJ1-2,CASSVPYGNYGYTF
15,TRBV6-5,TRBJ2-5,CASSPHRGPGVTQYF
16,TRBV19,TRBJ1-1,CASSIEGSGTGTEAFF
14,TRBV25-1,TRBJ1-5,CASSGWGAGQPQHF
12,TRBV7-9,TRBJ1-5,CASSFTDQPQHF
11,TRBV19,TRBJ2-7,CATSDRYEQYF
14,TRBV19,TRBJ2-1,CASKKASGFNEQFF
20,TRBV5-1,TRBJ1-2,CASSWGLLGQGGGINYGYTF
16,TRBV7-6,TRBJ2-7,CASSWKQGEVPREQYF
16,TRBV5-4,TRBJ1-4,CASSLNRGTASEKLFF
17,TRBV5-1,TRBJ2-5,CASSLVTGGGESETQYF
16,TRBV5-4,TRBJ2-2,CASNPYTGTGAGELFF
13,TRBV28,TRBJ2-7,CASSSDRFYEQYF
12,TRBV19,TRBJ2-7,CASRQGPYEQYF
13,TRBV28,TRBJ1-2,CASSNPGYYGYTF
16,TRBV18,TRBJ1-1,CASSPILKGMNTEAFF
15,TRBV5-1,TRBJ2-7,CASSFSGGAIDEQYF
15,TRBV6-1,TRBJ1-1,CASRGHSGTQPEAFF
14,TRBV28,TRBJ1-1,CASREGTGHTEAFF
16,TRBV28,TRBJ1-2,CASSSPRSDRGGGYTF
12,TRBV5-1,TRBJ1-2,CASRGGGYGYTF